This TCR beta chain emerged from a study of early T cells in non-severe SARS-CoV-2 infection. This clonotype was picked up many times. The antigen is undetermined. This CDR3 contains 13 residues. CDR1 MNHEY and CDR2 SVGAGI come from the germline V gene. V dropped 5 bases and J dropped 4 bases, with 11 bases sitting between them. TCRdb re-derived calls from the 5' RACE reads in MiXCR, one entry per CDR3 protein. Of approximately 69,000 distinct CDR3 sequences detected, approximately 10% appear once; the ten largest clones hold approximately 5%. Findings and limits, study-wide: There was a bias toward anti-spike CD8 responses in VDJdb matching, which missed private and CD4 specificities.

Source: whole blood, taken at baseline. The TCR originated in an adult who was a healthcare worker with PCR-confirmed SARS-CoV-2 infection or an uninfected control (not recorded which). The chain has TRBV6-5 and TRBJ1-2; D not resolved. As DNA, the CDR3 is TGTGCCAGCAGTGAGTCCGAAATCTATGGCTACACCTTC. Its protein product is CASSESEIYGYTF.